These 28 T cell receptor beta chains were sequenced from one sample in a study of T cell changes during pregnancy in multiple sclerosis. Only in-frame clones appear in the TCRdb table, and some are missing; sequencing was by immunoSEQ multiplex PCR. The top ten hold over 2% of the sample, which has 75,000 to 85,000 clones, 85% to 95% seen once. This sample comprised peripheral blood, obtained in the second trimester of pregnancy. Receptor source: a female donor with multiple sclerosis, enrolled in a pregnancy study.

The count of this clone is one. The chain has TRBV14 and TRBJ2-1; possibly TRBD2 for D (6 bases). The V gene's germline CDR1 is SGHDN and CDR2 FVKESK. The CDR3 extends over 13 amino acids. The ends were cut back, 8 bases at V and 4 bases at J, with 12 bases in the middle. The CDR3 DNA sequence: TGTGCCAGCGGCGGGGCTCCTTACAATGAGCAGTTCTTC. Translating it yields CASGGAPYNEQFF.

The J gene is TRBJ1-5, the V gene TRBV5-8, with TRBD1 matching over 8 bases. The J segment lost 0 bases and the V segment lost 6 bases, leaving 5 bases of the junction unmatched. From germline, CDR1 is SGHTS and CDR2 YDEGEE. The CDR3 consists of 15 residues. The CDR3 DNA follows: TGTGCCAGCACCAGGACAGGGATTAGCAATCAGCCCCAGCATTTT. Its protein product is CASTRTGISNQPQHF.

V and J are TRBV11-2 and TRBJ1-1; D possibly corresponds to TRBD1 (5 bases). The CDR3 length is 13 residues. CDR1 and CDR2 (germline): SGHAT, FQNNGV. The V gene lost 2 bases and the J gene lost 7 bases, with 11 bases spanning the gap. CDR3 in amino acids: CASSLYSDSEAFF. The CDR3, as DNA: TGTGCCAGCAGCTTATACTCCGACAGTGAAGCTTTCTTT. Supplemented by reference TRBV11-2 and TRBJ1-1, the full variable domain reads EAGVAQSPRYKIIEKRQSVAFWCNPISGHATLYWYQQILGQGPKLLIQFQNNGVVDDSQLPKDRFSAERLKGVDSTLKIQPAKLEDSAVYLCASSLYSDSEAFFGQGTRLTVV.

This sequence joins TRBV27 and TRBJ1-5; no clear D gene. The CDR3 sequence is 13 residues long. Trimming cost V 4 bases and J 4 bases, with 8 bases left between them. Germline CDR1 MNHEY, CDR2 SMNVEV (reference sequence). DNA for the CDR3: TGTGCCAGCAGTTCGAGGCCGAATCAGCCCCAGCATTTT. This codes for CASSSRPNQPQHF.

The chain is built from TRBV15 and TRBJ1-2; D might be TRBD1 (6 bases). From germline, CDR1 is LNHNV and CDR2 YYDKDF (reference sequence). CDR3 size: 17 residues. The V and J ends lost 1 base and 3 bases respectively, with 18 bases between them. The CDR3 DNA is TGTGCCACCAGCAGAGTCGGAGGGGAGGGGGGCGACTATGGCTACACCTTC. Translation: CATSRVGGEGGDYGYTF.

The chain joins TRBV5-1 to TRBJ1-3; 8 positions agree with TRBD1. CDR3 length: 15 residues. Trimming cost V 4 bases and J 3 bases; bases outside gene matches: 6. CDR1 is SGHRS, CDR2 YFSETQ, per germline. The CDR3 bases are TGCGCCAGCAGCCCGGACAGGGCGGATGGAAACACCATATATTTT. This codes for CASSPDRADGNTIYF.

The chain combines TRBV2 with TRBJ1-1; 7 positions match TRBD1. V lost 10 bases and J lost 4; bases outside the gene matches: 6. The germline gives CDR1 SNHLY, CDR2 FYNNEI. The CDR3 extends over 12 amino acids. The CDR3 loop is CANRQGSTEAFF. CDR3 nucleotide sequence: TGTGCCAACAGACAGGGTAGCACTGAAGCTTTCTTT.

This clone was recorded once. The chain has TRBV6-5 and TRBJ2-7; possible D gene TRBD2, 5 bases. The germline V gene has CDR1 MNHEY and CDR2 SVGAGI. This CDR3 is built from 12 residues. Deletions cut 6 bases from V and 3 bases from J, with 9 bases between. This chain's CDR3 is CASRGLSYEQYF. CDR3 in DNA: TGTGCCAGCAGAGGACTGAGCTACGAGCAGTACTTC.

The chain uses TRBV30 and TRBJ2-7; 8 nucleotides line up with TRBD1. CDR3 size: 13 residues. V lost 4 bases to trimming and J lost 5 bases; unmatched junction nucleotides: 7. Germline V lookup: CDR1 GTSNPN, CDR2 SVGIG (reference sequence). The CDR3 nucleotides read TGTGCCTGGACTTTCGGCAGGGGGCACGAGCAGTACTTC. It yields the protein CAWTFGRGHEQYF.

The count of this clone is one. The V and J genes are TRBV20-1 and TRBJ2-7, with D possibly being TRBD1 (5 bases). The germline V gene encodes CDR1 DFQATT and CDR2 SNEGSKA (reference sequence). The CDR3 extends over 11 amino acids. V shed 7 bases and J shed 2 bases, with 9 bases lying between them. The CDR3 sequence: CSVGRAYEQYF. In nucleotides, the CDR3 is TGCAGTGTTGGCAGGGCCTACGAGCAGTACTTC.

The chain joins TRBV7-8 to TRBJ1-4, with D possibly TRBD1 on 5 matching bases. With 4 bases removed from V and 0 bases from J, the gap between germline ends came to 18 bases. The germline V gene encodes CDR1 SGHVS and CDR2 FQNEAQ. This CDR3 is 18 amino acids long. CDR3 coding DNA: TGTGCCAGCAGCTCCTTTGACAGCAGATTTGCAACTAATGAAAAACTGTTTTTT. Its protein is CASSSFDSRFATNEKLFF. Variable domain in full (rest from reference TRBV7-8 and TRBJ1-4): GAGVSQSPRYKVAKRGQDVALRCDPISGHVSLFWYQQALGQGPEFLTYFQNEAQLDKSGLPSDRFFAERPEGSVSTLKIQRTQQEDSAVYLCASSSFDSRFATNEKLFFGSGTQLSVL.

V usage is TRBV6-5 and J usage is TRBJ2-1; no definite D call. Germline V gene sequence: CDR1 MNHEY, CDR2 SVGAGI. V was shortened by 6 bases and J by 4 bases, with 13 bases between the two germline ends. This CDR3 is built from 14 residues. The CDR3 protein is CASSQLAGYNEQFF. In nucleotides, the CDR3 is TGTGCCAGCAGCCAACTGGCAGGATACAATGAGCAGTTCTTC.

The chain is built from TRBV5-4 and TRBJ2-7, with a tentative D call TRBD2 (6 bases). The CDR3 spans 15 residues. The germline CDR1 and CDR2 sequences are SGHNT and YYREEE (reference sequence). Deletions cut 0 bases from V and 0 bases from J, with 10 bases between. The CDR3 DNA reads as TGTGCCAGCAGCTTGGCCGGGAGCGGCTCCTACGAGCAGTACTTC. Translating gives CASSLAGSGSYEQYF.

This clone was seen a single time. The chain links TRBV14 to TRBJ2-5; a possible D gene is TRBD1 (5 bases). This CDR3 comprises 15 residues. Trimming removed 4 bases at V and 3 bases at J, with 15 bases between. CDR1 and CDR2 from the germline V gene are SGHDN and FVKESK. DNA of the CDR3: TGTGCCAGCAGCCCACCGCCGACAGTGAAAGAGACCCAGTACTTC. This codes for CASSPPPTVKETQYF.

This chain uses TRBV14 with TRBJ1-1, with no clear D. The CDR3 totals 15 residues. V was shortened by 6 bases and J by 1 base, with 15 bases between the two germline ends. The germline gives CDR1 SGHDN, CDR2 FVKESK. CDR3 bases: TGTGCCAGCAGACACGGCCCTAGGAAGAACACTGAAGCTTTCTTT. Translated: CASRHGPRKNTEAFF.

This chain joins TRBV6-4 and TRBJ2-1; 13 bases align to TRBD2. The CDR3 loop spans 16 amino acids. J was trimmed by 8 bases and V by 5 bases; bases with no gene match: 9. The germline V gene encodes CDR1 MRHNA and CDR2 SNTAGT. The DNA of the CDR3 is TGTGCCAGCAGTCCCCGTGGACTAGCGGGAGAGTATGAGCAGTTCTTC. As protein: CASSPRGLAGEYEQFF.

The gene calls are TRBV11-2 and TRBJ2-5, with TRBD2 matching over 10 bases. This CDR3 contains 15 residues. Losses at the gene ends were 1 base for V and 2 bases for J; bases not matched to a gene: 1. Germline CDR1 is SGHAT and CDR2 is FQNNGV. The CDR3 spells CASSLGTSGQETQYF. In DNA, the CDR3 is TGTGCCAGCAGCTTAGGGACTAGCGGACAAGAGACCCAGTACTTC.

The V gene is TRBV5-8, the J gene TRBJ1-1; D is perhaps TRBD1 (5 bases). V was cut by 4 bases and J by 1 base, with 11 bases left in between. The germline V gene encodes CDR1 SGHTS and CDR2 YDEGEE. The CDR3 runs to 14 residues. The CDR3 DNA reads as TGTGCCAGCAGCCGGGTTACAGGGAACACTGAAGCTTTCTTT. Its translation is CASSRVTGNTEAFF.

The chain links TRBV7-3 to TRBJ1-5; maybe TRBD1 (6 bases). V gave up 1 base and J gave up 5 bases, with 12 bases separating them. The CDR3 consists of 15 residues. Germline CDR1 is SGHTA and CDR2 is FQGTGA. The CDR3 coding sequence is TGTGCCAGCAGCTTAATGGGGGGGGCGGATCAGCCCCAGCATTTT. It codes for CASSLMGGADQPQHF.

This chain links TRBV6-1 with TRBJ2-7; the match to TRBD2 covers 8 bases. CDR3 length equals 14 residues. The germline V gene has CDR1 MNHNS and CDR2 SASEGT. Trimming at V came to 6 bases and at J to 4 bases, leaving 8 bases not matched to a gene. The CDR3 reads CASSLGLEIYEQYF. CDR3 DNA: TGTGCCAGCAGCCTGGGACTAGAGATTTACGAGCAGTACTTC.

The J gene is TRBJ2-7, the V gene TRBV27; the match to TRBD2 covers 8 bases. The CDR3 covers 16 residues. Germline CDR1 MNHEY, CDR2 SMNVEV (reference sequence). The V gene end was trimmed by 2 bases and the J gene end by 0 bases; junction bases not matched to a gene: 6. This chain's CDR3 is CASSLILTSGSYEQYF. CDR3 sequence (DNA): TGTGCCAGCAGTTTAATCCTTACTAGCGGCTCCTACGAGCAGTACTTC.

The V gene is TRBV5-1, the J gene TRBJ2-3; weak D call: TRBD1 (6 bases). Germline lookup yields CDR1 SGHRS and CDR2 YFSETQ. With 3 bases removed from V and 5 bases from J, the gap between germline ends came to 13 bases. This CDR3 region has 14 residues. The CDR3 DNA reads TGCGCCAGCAGCTCCGGGACAATCCAAGATACGCAGTATTTT. Protein: CASSSGTIQDTQYF.

The rearrangement uses TRBV25-1 and TRBJ1-2; D unclear. The CDR3 consists of 14 residues. Trimming cost V 2 bases and J 8 bases, with 15 bases left between them. Looked up from germline, CDR1 is MGHDK and CDR2 is SYGVNS. As DNA, the CDR3 is TGTGCCAGCAGTGAAGGTGACGGGTGGCCCGGCTACACCTTC. Translation gives CASSEGDGWPGYTF.

V is TRBV6-1 and J is TRBJ2-7; maybe TRBD1 (6 bases). Per germline, CDR1 MNHNS and CDR2 SASEGT. The CDR3 loop spans 13 amino acids. Trimming took 6 bases from V and 1 from J, leaving 10 bases between them. In DNA, the CDR3 is TGTGCCAGCAGCTTGGACAGATCCTACGAGCAGTACTTC. Translated: CASSLDRSYEQYF.

This clone was picked up one time. The CDR3 loop reads CASSSRQGSGNEQFF. The CDR3 DNA reads as TGTGCCAGCAGTTCTCGGCAGGGATCAGGGAATGAGCAGTTCTTC. V is TRBV6-5 and J is TRBJ2-1; D perhaps matches TRBD1 (5 bases). The CDR3 contains 15 residues. Germline V lookup: CDR1 MNHEY, CDR2 SVGAGI. The V end was cut by 4 bases, the J end by 7 bases, with 17 bases between.

The chain is built from TRBV29-1 and TRBJ1-1; 7 nucleotides agree with TRBD1. This CDR3 region has 13 residues. Germline V gene lookup returns CDR1 SQVTM and CDR2 ANQGSEA. The ends lost 3 bases at V and 1 base at J; junction bases unmatched: 2. In DNA form, the CDR3 reads TGCAGCGTTGATGGGACAGCGAACACTGAAGCTTTCTTT. Translated: CSVDGTANTEAFF.

This chain links TRBV29-1 with TRBJ1-5; 12 bases fit TRBD1. J lost 6 bases, V lost 3 bases, and 3 bases had no gene match. The CDR3 has 14 residues. The germline CDR1 and CDR2 sequences are SQVTM and ANQGSEA. CDR3 residues: CSVEGQGAGQPQHF. In nucleotides, the CDR3 is TGCAGCGTTGAGGGACAGGGGGCTGGTCAGCCCCAGCATTTT.

The genes are TRBV5-1 and TRBJ1-2, with 7 bases aligning to TRBD1. Germline CDR1 SGHRS, CDR2 YFSETQ. The junction had 26 bases not matched to a gene; V was cut back by 4 bases and J by 8 bases. This CDR3 contains 19 residues. The CDR3 DNA follows: TGCGCCAGCAGCAGGGGGTTTGGGACAGCCGAAGGTAAAGACCGGGGCTACACCTTC. Its translation: CASSRGFGTAEGKDRGYTF.